Listed below are T cell receptor beta chains from one sample, sequenced in a study of shared clonotypes between healthy human individuals. Generated by immunoSEQ multiplex PCR, the TCRdb table keeps only in-frame clones and is missing some. The sample has approximately 640,000 clones, 80% to 95% seen once; the top ten hold about 34%. The sample comprised memory CD8+ T cells from PBMCs. The receptors shown here come from a man younger than 35 in good health. Some clones in this sample may be carry-over from other donors' samples. Each CDR3 is given with its conserved first and last residue. The order of the fields is CDR3 protein, CDR3 DNA, V gene, D gene, clone size, J gene. D genes are given only for firm matches. Expanded clones get a size class; other rows say once, few or many, or leave the size out.

CASSPPRAGCTDTQYF | TGTGCCAGCAGCCCCCCGCGTGCGGGCTGCACAGATACGCAGTATTTT | TRBV14 | . | . | TRBJ2-3
CASSQERLEREGGTDTQYF | TGTGCCAGCAGCCAAGAACGCTTGGAGCGGGAGGGTGGGACAGATACGCAGTATTTT | TRBV4-2 | TRBD2 | . | TRBJ2-3
CASSSQRGPPRAEQYF | TGTGCCAGCAGCTCCCAACGGGGACCCCCCAGGGCCGAGCAGTACTTC | TRBV21-1 | . | . | TRBJ2-7
CASSYNGRAEETQYF | TGTGCCAGCAGCTACAACGGCCGGGCCGAAGAGACCCAGTACTTC | TRBV5-4 | . | . | TRBJ2-5
CAWSNDLGEQYF | TGTGCCTGGAGTAACGACCTGGGCGAGCAGTACTTC | TRBV30 | . | . | TRBJ2-7
CASTKTGGADTEAFF | TGTGCCAGCACCAAGACAGGGGGCGCGGACACTGAAGCTTTCTTT | TRBV9 | TRBD1 | many | TRBJ1-1
CASSLLGLAGGSEVNEQFF | TGTGCCAGCAGTTTATTGGGACTAGCGGGAGGGTCTGAGGTCAATGAGCAGTTCTTC | TRBV27 | TRBD2 | . | TRBJ2-1
CASSGTRGPYNEQFF | TGTGCCAGCAGCGGTACTAGGGGACCCTACAATGAGCAGTTCTTC | TRBV9 | . | . | TRBJ2-1
CASSARDRAQGTEAFF | TGTGCCAGCAGTGCTCGGGACAGGGCGCAGGGGACTGAAGCTTTCTTT | TRBV2 | TRBD1 | . | TRBJ1-1
CAISEHRDSSYEQYF | TGTGCCATCAGTGAGCACCGGGACAGCTCCTACGAGCAGTACTTC | TRBV10-3 | TRBD1 | once | TRBJ2-7
CATRYGGPGEQFF | TGTGCCACTCGGTACGGGGGGCCGGGTGAGCAGTTCTTC | TRBV27 | . | . | TRBJ2-1
CASSEQIGSEQYF | TGTGCCAGCAGTGAACAGATAGGATCCGAGCAGTACTTC | TRBV2 | . | . | TRBJ2-7
CASSLSTGEKTYEQYF | TGTGCCAGCAGTTTATCCACAGGGGAGAAAACCTACGAGCAGTACTTC | TRBV27 | TRBD1 | . | TRBJ2-7
CASSLILSAGYGYTF | TGTGCCAGCAGTTTAATACTGTCAGCGGGATATGGCTACACCTTC | TRBV28 | . | . | TRBJ1-2
CASSWGLAPGNEQYF | TGTGCCAGCAGCTGGGGACTAGCGCCGGGGAACGAGCAGTACTTC | TRBV5-8 | TRBD2 | . | TRBJ2-7
CASSSPRGVMNTGELFF | TGTGCCAGCAGCTCGCCCAGGGGCGTCATGAACACCGGGGAGCTGTTTTTT | TRBV7-8 | . | . | TRBJ2-2
CASRWRGPGWDTEAFF | TGTGCCAGCAGGTGGCGGGGCCCGGGGTGGGACACTGAAGCTTTCTTT | TRBV7-9 | . | . | TRBJ1-1
CASSFGATYEQYF | TGTGCCAGCAGTTTTGGGGCGACCTACGAGCAGTACTTC | TRBV27 | . | . | TRBJ2-7
CASSLALYEQYF | TGTGCCAGCAGCTTAGCTCTGTACGAGCAGTACTTC | TRBV7-9 | . | . | TRBJ2-7
CASSQGLARSYEQYF | TGCGCCAGCAGCCAAGGCCTAGCGCGCTCCTACGAGCAGTACTTC | TRBV4-1 | . | . | TRBJ2-7
CASGTFKETQYF | TGTGCCAGCGGGACTTTCAAAGAGACCCAGTACTTC | TRBV5-6 | . | . | TRBJ2-5
CASSWGPDWNTEAFF | TGTGCCAGCAGCTGGGGACCCGACTGGAACACTGAAGCTTTCTTT | TRBV7-2 | . | . | TRBJ1-1
CAISASSRGQGGTYEQYF | TGTGCCATCAGTGCTTCGTCAAGGGGACAGGGTGGGACCTACGAGCAGTACTTC | TRBV10-3 | TRBD1 | . | TRBJ2-7
CASSLNPYSGSLVGYNEQFF | TGTGCCAGCAGCTTAAATCCCTACAGCGGGAGTCTTGTGGGCTACAATGAGCAGTTCTTC | TRBV13 | TRBD2 | . | TRBJ2-1
CASSLATRDEQYF | TGTGCCAGCAGTTTGGCCACGAGGGACGAGCAGTACTTC | TRBV28 | . | . | TRBJ2-7
CASSFPAGLAEYEQYF | TGTGCCAGCAGCTTCCCCGCCGGACTAGCGGAATACGAGCAGTACTTC | TRBV7-9 | TRBD2 | . | TRBJ2-7
CASTGTGDTGELFF | TGTGCCAGCACCGGGACAGGGGACACCGGGGAGCTGTTTTTT | TRBV25-1 | TRBD1 | . | TRBJ2-2
CASSQDGGGGYGYTF | TGCGCCAGCAGCCAAGACGGAGGGGGGGGCTATGGCTACACCTTC | TRBV4-1 | . | . | TRBJ1-2
CASSRASRYEQYF | TGTGCCAGCAGCCGGGCTAGTAGGTACGAGCAGTACTTC | TRBV9 | . | . | TRBJ2-7
CASSPPGAPYEQYF | TGTGCCAGCTCACCACCAGGGGCCCCCTACGAGCAGTACTTC | TRBV18 | . | . | TRBJ2-7
CASSLTSGPAYNEQFF | TGTGCCAGCAGTTTGACTAGCGGGCCTGCCTACAATGAGCAGTTCTTC | TRBV27 | TRBD2 | . | TRBJ2-1
CSVDPTGRGELFF | TGCAGCGTTGACCCGACCGGGCGCGGGGAGCTGTTTTTT | TRBV29-1 | . | . | TRBJ2-2
CASSFVAGGPDEQFF | TGTGCCAGCAGCTTTGTAGCGGGAGGGCCTGATGAGCAGTTCTTC | TRBV7-3 | TRBD2 | . | TRBJ2-1
CASTDDRNYGYTF | TGTGCCAGCACCGACGACAGGAACTATGGCTACACCTTC | TRBV5-4 | . | . | TRBJ1-2
CASSGFRGTGEDYGYTF | TGTGCCAGCAGCGGGTTCCGGGGGACAGGGGAGGACTATGGCTACACCTTC | TRBV9 | TRBD1 | . | TRBJ1-2
CASSRGTGAYEQYF | TGCGCCAGCAGCAGAGGGACAGGGGCCTACGAGCAGTACTTC | TRBV4-1 | TRBD1 | . | TRBJ2-7
CASSHRTTQISYEQYF | TGTGCCAGCAGCCACCGGACAACCCAGATCTCCTACGAGCAGTACTTC | TRBV7-2 | . | . | TRBJ2-7
CASSEMGQGLEQYF | TGTGCCAGCAGTGAAATGGGACAGGGGCTCGAGCAGTACTTC | TRBV6-1 | TRBD1 | . | TRBJ2-7
CASSPPPMAEDYNEQFF | TGTGCCAGCAGCCCCCCCCCAATGGCGGAAGACTACAATGAGCAGTTCTTC | TRBV5-4 | . | . | TRBJ2-1
CASSYGGGNTIYF | TGTGCCAGCAGTTACGGTGGGGGAAACACCATATATTTT | TRBV6-6 | . | . | TRBJ1-3
CSVEGLATYSGANVLTF | TGCAGCGTTGAAGGACTAGCGACGTACTCTGGGGCCAACGTCCTGACTTTC | TRBV29-1 | TRBD2 | . | TRBJ2-6
CASSKRRREGQETQYF | TGTGCCAGCAGCAAAAGGCGGCGGGAGGGTCAAGAGACCCAGTACTTC | TRBV7-3 | TRBD2 | . | TRBJ2-5
CASSWGTEAYEQYF | TGCGCCAGCAGCTGGGGGACGGAAGCCTACGAGCAGTACTTC | TRBV5-1 | . | . | TRBJ2-7
CASSIGTSGRNEQFF | TGTGCCAGCAGTATCGGGACTAGCGGGAGAAATGAGCAGTTCTTC | TRBV6-1 | TRBD2 | . | TRBJ2-1
CASRGQVSDEQYF | TGTGCCAGCAGGGGACAGGTTAGCGACGAGCAGTACTTC | TRBV28 | TRBD1 | . | TRBJ2-7
CASSKDRVVAWNTEAFF | TGTGCCAGCAGCAAGGACAGGGTCGTTGCTTGGAACACTGAAGCTTTCTTT | TRBV21-1 | . | once | TRBJ1-1
CASDLGQGNTEAFF | TGTGCCAGCGACCTGGGACAGGGGAACACTGAAGCTTTCTTT | TRBV7-9 | TRBD1 | few | TRBJ1-1
CASSLAGALIGGDTEAFF | TGTGCCAGCAGCTTAGCCGGGGCACTAATTGGGGGTGACACTGAAGCTTTCTTT | TRBV11-2 | . | . | TRBJ1-1
CASSGGGGESSYEQYF | TGTGCCAGCAGCGGAGGGGGCGGGGAGAGCTCCTACGAGCAGTACTTC | TRBV9 | . | . | TRBJ2-7
CASSLGRGETQYF | TGTGCCAGCAGCTTAGGCAGGGGAGAGACCCAGTACTTC | TRBV7-9 | . | . | TRBJ2-5
CASSITGSGNTIYF | TGTGCCAGCAGCATTACAGGGTCGGGAAACACCATATATTTT | TRBV7-2 | . | . | TRBJ1-3
CASSLSGFAYGYTF | TGCGCCAGCAGCTTATCTGGGTTCGCCTATGGCTACACCTTC | TRBV5-1 | . | . | TRBJ1-2
CASSPPWTENEKLFF | TGTGCCAGCTCACCACCGTGGACAGAAAATGAAAAACTGTTTTTT | TRBV18 | . | . | TRBJ1-4
CASSLDPNNEQFF | TGTGCCAGCAGCTTGGACCCCAACAATGAGCAGTTCTTC | TRBV7-3 | . | . | TRBJ2-1